This is a list of T cell receptor beta chains from one sample in a study of cytotoxic CD8 clonotypes in ibrutinib-treated CLL. This table comes from immunoSEQ multiplex PCR, and its TCRdb copy is limited to in-frame clones, with some not included. The sample holds some 160,000 clones; more than 65% are singletons and the top ten take about 1.9%. This material consisted of PBMCs, taken after 12 months of ibrutinib treatment. The receptors derive from a human donor with chronic lymphocytic leukemia. Both conserved end residues are part of each CDR3. A D gene is named only where the DNA matches it firmly. Clone size is given for some rows only: seen once, a few or many times, or a class if the clone is expanded.

.	.	TRBV5-6	TRBJ1-3	CASSLGSPGGSNTIYF	TGTGCCAGCAGCTTGGGATCGCCGGGAGGGAGTAACACCATATATTTT
.	.	TRBV9	TRBJ2-3	CASSPTDHPQYF	TGTGCCAGCAGCCCAACGGACCACCCGCAGTATTTT
.	.	TRBV2	TRBJ2-1	CASSESGVGEQFF	TGTGCCAGCAGTGAAAGTGGTGTGGGTGAGCAGTTCTTC
once	.	TRBV11-2	TRBJ1-1	CASSLDPGGFTEAFF	TGTGCCAGCAGCTTAGATCCGGGTGGTTTTACTGAAGCTTTCTTT
.	TRBD1	TRBV28	TRBJ1-2	CASSLSDRGSGTF	TGTGCCAGCAGTTTATCTGACAGGGGGTCGGGCACCTTC
once	.	TRBV6-4	TRBJ2-3	CASSSTGRGTDTQYF	TGTGCCAGCAGTAGTACAGGGAGGGGCACAGATACGCAGTATTTT
.	.	TRBV6-5	TRBJ1-1	CASTREANTEAFF	TGTGCCAGCACCCGGGAGGCGAACACTGAAGCTTTCTTT
.	.	TRBV7-9	TRBJ1-4	CASSRQSSGYEKLFF	TGTGCCAGCAGCCGTCAGTCAAGCGGGTATGAAAAACTGTTTTTT
.	.	TRBV30	TRBJ1-6	CAWSVGGSNSPLHF	TGTGCCTGGAGTGTCGGGGGTTCCAATTCACCCCTCCACTTT
.	.	TRBV18	TRBJ2-1	CASSPPRSWSSYNEQFF	TGTGCCAGCTCACCACCGAGGAGTTGGAGCTCCTACAATGAGCAGTTCTTC
.	.	TRBV5-1	TRBJ2-5	CASAGGRVKETQYF	TGCGCCAGTGCCGGGGGAAGGGTAAAAGAGACCCAGTACTTC
.	.	TRBV2	TRBJ2-1	CASRSGISSYNEQFF	TGTGCCAGCAGGTCGGGAATTAGCTCCTACAATGAGCAGTTCTTC
.	.	TRBV6-6	TRBJ2-2	CASSLGTLNTGELFF	TGTGCCAGCAGTTTAGGGACGTTAAACACCGGGGAGCTGTTTTTT
.	.	TRBV21-1	TRBJ2-3	CASSHGTSGRVFPDTQYF	TGTGCCAGCAGCCACGGGACTAGCGGGAGGGTTTTCCCAGATACGCAGTATTTT
.	.	TRBV2	TRBJ1-2	CASSDYSPGINYGYTF	TGTGCCAGCAGTGATTATAGCCCCGGGATTAACTATGGCTACACCTTC
.	.	TRBV27	TRBJ2-7	CASSWDFSSYEQYF	TGTGCCAGCAGTTGGGACTTTAGCTCCTACGAGCAGTACTTC
.	TRBD1	TRBV18	TRBJ2-3	CASSPLMSRQGRTQYF	TGTGCCAGCTCACCCCTCATGTCAAGACAGGGGAGGACGCAGTATTTT
.	.	TRBV9	TRBJ2-2	CASSLLGGGGRGNTGELFF	TGTGCCAGCAGCTTACTAGGAGGGGGAGGGCGCGGAAACACCGGGGAGCTGTTTTTT